These 15 T cell receptor beta chains came from one sample sequenced in a study of Ad26.COV2.S vaccination and SARS-CoV-2 variants. Using immunoSEQ multiplex PCR, the repertoire was profiled, and TCRdb retains in-frame clones only, with some absent. The sample has hundreds of thousands of clones, around 92% seen once; the top ten hold nearly 1.5%. Stated treatment: 19 received Ad26.COV2.S at low or high dose, single or two shots; 5 received placebo; per-sample allocation not given. Vaccine and placebo recipients were sampled on day 63 after the first injection. The sample consisted of peripheral blood, taken in a trial of Ad26.COV2.S vaccine versus placebo. The origin of the receptors is a person between 18 and 65 years old who received the Ad26.COV2.S COVID-19 vaccine or a placebo.

The chain links TRBV21-1 to TRBJ2-7; the table calls TRBD1, which could not be checked here. TRBV21-1 is marked as a pseudogene. The CDR3 spans 15 residues. The CDR3 region has the DNA TGTGCCAGCAGCCACACCGGGACAGTAAACGGCGAGCAGTACTTC. Its protein product is CASSHTGTVNGEQYF.

This chain links TRBV29-1 with TRBJ1-1; D is unclear. The CDR3 runs to 13 residues. The germline V gene encodes CDR1 SQVTM and CDR2 ANQGSEA. The germline V and J ends were trimmed by 4 bases and 1 base, with 10 bases remaining between them. The CDR3 sequence: CSVGAQENTEAFF. The CDR3 nucleotides are TGCAGCGTTGGTGCTCAGGAGAACACTGAAGCTTTCTTT.

This clone was detected only once. The gene calls are TRBV3-1 (or the pseudogene TRBV3-2) and TRBJ2-7, with 7 bases matching TRBD2. Germline-derived CDR1 and CDR2 are LGHDT and YNNKEL (reference sequence). The junction had 10 bases not matched to a gene; V was cut back by 0 bases and J by 5 bases. The length of the CDR3 is 16 residues. DNA for the CDR3: TGTGCCAGCAGCCAAGATCTGGCGGGAGTAAGCGACGAGCAGTACTTC. This sequence encodes CASSQDLAGVSDEQYF.

J is TRBJ2-1 and V is TRBV30, with a tentative D call TRBD1 (5 bases). Germline CDR1 reads GTSNPN; CDR2 reads SVGIG (reference sequence). This CDR3 is built from 11 residues. V lost 1 base, J lost 14 bases, and 12 bases lay in between. The DNA of the CDR3 is TGTGCCTGGAGTGATCAGGTGGACAAGTTCTTC. It is translated as CAWSDQVDKFF.

This sequence joins TRBV21-1 and TRBJ2-2; the table's D call of TRBD2 was not tested on the DNA. TRBV21-1 represents a pseudogene. The CDR3 runs 14 residues. CDR3 DNA: TGTGCCTGTTGCGTCTGGCGGGAGGTCGGGGAGCTGTTTTTT. It specifies CACCVWREVGELFF.

The chain uses TRBV24-1 and TRBJ2-5, with TRBD1 matching over 7 bases. The CDR3 is 12 residues long. Germline trimming cut 6 bases from V and 4 bases from J; bases unmatched to any gene: 1. Germline V gene lookup returns CDR1 KGHDR and CDR2 SFDVKD. The CDR3 sequence: CATSYRGETQYF. For the CDR3, the DNA is TGTGCCACCAGTTACAGGGGAGAGACCCAGTACTTC.

The chain combines TRBV18 with TRBJ2-7; D could derive from TRBD1 or TRBD2 (5 bases each). This CDR3 spans 15 amino acids. V was trimmed by 0 bases and J by 3 bases, leaving 12 bases between them. Germline V gives CDR1 KGHSH, CDR2 LQKENI. The CDR3, as DNA: TGTGCCAGCTCACCACCGGGACGGGGAGACTACGAGCAGTACTTC. Translated, it gives CASSPPGRGDYEQYF.

The chain uses TRBV3-1 (or the pseudogene TRBV3-2) and TRBJ1-5; TRBD1 might be the D (5 bases). Trimming stripped 3 bases from V and 3 bases from J, with 24 bases between. In germline, CDR1 is LGHDT, CDR2 YNNKEL (reference sequence). This CDR3 contains 19 residues. CDR3 residues: CASSQGDLPHNYINQPQHF. The CDR3 coding sequence is TGTGCCAGCAGCCAGGGGGACCTACCCCACAATTATATCAATCAGCCCCAGCATTTT.

The sample holds one count of this clone. The gene calls are TRBV5-6 and TRBJ2-3; 10 bases map to TRBD2. The germline V gene encodes CDR1 SGHDT and CDR2 YYEEEE. CDR3 length: 17 residues. Losses at the gene ends were 1 base for V and 0 bases for J; bases not matched to a gene: 5. The CDR3: CASSLLGLAVSTDTQYF. The DNA for the CDR3 is TGTGCCAGCAGCTTGTTAGGACTAGCGGTTAGCACAGATACGCAGTATTTT.

The CDR3 protein is CASSKGADTQYF. DNA of the CDR3: TGTGCCAGCAGCAAGGGGGCAGATACGCAGTATTTT. The chain recombines TRBV27 with TRBJ2-3, with D possibly being TRBD1 (6 bases). The V gene's germline CDR1 is MNHEY and CDR2 SMNVEV (reference sequence). This CDR3 has 12 residues. The ends were cut back, 6 bases at V and 4 bases at J, with 8 bases in the middle.

The chain employs TRBV18 and TRBJ2-5, with D unresolved. V lost 4 bases, J lost 4 bases, and 7 bases lay in between. CDR1 and CDR2 from the germline V gene are KGHSH and LQKENI. The CDR3 is made up of 12 amino acids. The CDR3 DNA is TGTGCCAGCTCACGGACCCGAGAGACCCAGTACTTC. It specifies CASSRTRETQYF.

This sequence joins TRBV6-5 and TRBJ2-1; 8 nucleotides line up with TRBD1. The V gene's germline CDR1 is MNHEY and CDR2 SVGAGI. This CDR3 has 13 residues. V shed 6 bases and J 8 bases; nucleotides not matched to a gene: 6. Here the CDR3 DNA reads TGTGCCAGCAGAAAGACAGGGGTGTATGAGCAGTTCTTC. Translated, it gives CASRKTGVYEQFF.

This rearrangement joins TRBV3-1 (or the pseudogene TRBV3-2) to TRBJ1-2, with D unresolved. Trimming took off 5 bases at V and 5 bases at J, with 12 bases between the two ends. CDR3 size: 13 residues. Germline V CDR1 and CDR2: LGHDT, YNNKEL (reference sequence). For the CDR3, the DNA is TGTGCCAGCAGCTTAGACGGCGATTATGGCTACACCTTC. Its translation is CASSLDGDYGYTF.

The chain recombines TRBV14 with TRBJ2-7, with 8 bases fitting TRBD2. Germline CDR1 SGHDN, CDR2 FVKESK. The CDR3 has 15 residues. Trimming removed 5 bases from V and 0 bases from J; junction bases left unmatched: 6. The CDR3 sequence is CASSYSGTSSYEQYF. In DNA form, the CDR3 reads TGTGCCAGCAGCTATAGCGGGACTAGCTCCTACGAGCAGTACTTC.

V gene TRBV6-6 combines with J gene TRBJ2-1, with D possibly being TRBD2 (6 bases). The CDR3 consists of 15 residues. Trimming removed 0 bases from V and 7 bases from J, with 13 bases in between. Germline CDR1 is MNHNY and CDR2 is SVGAGI (reference sequence). The CDR3 here is CASSYSVGLGNEQFF. The CDR3 coding sequence is TGTGCCAGCAGTTACTCGGTGGGACTGGGGAATGAGCAGTTCTTC.